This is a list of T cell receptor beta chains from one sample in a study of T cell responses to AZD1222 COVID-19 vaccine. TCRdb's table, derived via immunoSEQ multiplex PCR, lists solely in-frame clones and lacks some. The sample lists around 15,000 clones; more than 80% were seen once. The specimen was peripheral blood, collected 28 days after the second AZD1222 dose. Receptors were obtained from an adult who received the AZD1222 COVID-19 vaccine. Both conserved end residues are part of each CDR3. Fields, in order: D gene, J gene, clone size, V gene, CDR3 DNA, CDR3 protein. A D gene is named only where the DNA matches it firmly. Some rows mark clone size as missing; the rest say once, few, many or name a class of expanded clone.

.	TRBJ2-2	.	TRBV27	TGTGCCAGCGCAAAGAATAGGGACACCGGGGAGCTGTTTTTT	CASAKNRDTGELFF
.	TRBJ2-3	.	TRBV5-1	TGCGCCAGCAGCTTGGCGTCAGTTCGAGATACGCAGTATTTT	CASSLASVRDTQYF
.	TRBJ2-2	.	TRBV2	TGTGCCAGCAAACCCCAAGACAAGCCGAACACCGGGGAGCTGTTTTTT	CASKPQDKPNTGELFF
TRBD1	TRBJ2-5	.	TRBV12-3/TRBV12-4	TGTGCCAGCAGCCACAGGGGTGGAAAGACCCAGTACTTC	CASSHRGGKTQYF
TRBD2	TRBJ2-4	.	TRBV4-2	TGTGCCAGCAGCCAAGATAGGGAGGGTTTGAACATTCAGTACTTC	CASSQDREGLNIQYF
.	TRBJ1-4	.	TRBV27	TGTGCCAGCAGTTTACGTTCGGGGGTAGGCGAAAAACTGTTTTTT	CASSLRSGVGEKLFF
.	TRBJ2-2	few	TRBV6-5	TGTGCCAGCAGTTACGGCGGTCCTCTGGGTTACGGGGAGCTGTTTTTT	CASSYGGPLGYGELFF
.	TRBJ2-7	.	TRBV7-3	TGTGCCAGCAAACTCTCCGCAGGGTTCTCCTACGAGCAGTACTTC	CASKLSAGFSYEQYF
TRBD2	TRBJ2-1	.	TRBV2	TGTGCCAGCAGTTCCGGGAGGCATGAGCAGTTCTTC	CASSSGRHEQFF
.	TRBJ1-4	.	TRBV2	TGTGCCAGCAGAGGGAAAAGGGGGGCGCCTAATGAAAAACTGTTTTTT	CASRGKRGAPNEKLFF
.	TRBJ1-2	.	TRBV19	TGTGCCAGTAGTATAGGCACAGGCCACCCGTACTATGGCTACACCTTC	CASSIGTGHPYYGYTF
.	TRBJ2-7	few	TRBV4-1	TGCGCCAGCAGCCAAGAAAGGCGGGACGAGCAGTACTTC	CASSQERRDEQYF
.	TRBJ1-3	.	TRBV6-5	TGTGCCAGCAGCTCCGGGACGCCCTCTGGAAACACCATATATTTT	CASSSGTPSGNTIYF
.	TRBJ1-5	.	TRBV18	TGTGCCAGCTCCGCAGGGGCCTATAGCAATCAGCCCCAGCATTTT	CASSAGAYSNQPQHF
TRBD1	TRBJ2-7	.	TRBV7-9	TGTGCCAGCAGCCTAGGGCCGGGACAGGGCTCCTACGAGCAGTACTTC	CASSLGPGQGSYEQYF
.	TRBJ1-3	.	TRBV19	TGTGCCAGTAGTATCCCCGACTCTGGAAACACCATATATTTT	CASSIPDSGNTIYF
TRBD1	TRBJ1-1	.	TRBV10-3	TGTGCCATCAGTGAGTCCCAGGGGGGGACTGAAGCTTTCTTT	CAISESQGGTEAFF
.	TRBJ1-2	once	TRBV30	TGTGCCTGGAGTGTACGCGGGAGGGCGTACTATGGCTACACCTTC	CAWSVRGRAYYGYTF
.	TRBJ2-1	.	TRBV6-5	TGTGCCAGCAGTTATACCAGGACAGGGAGGGATGAGCAGTTCTTC	CASSYTRTGRDEQFF
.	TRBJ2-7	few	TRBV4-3	TGCGCCAGCAGCCAAGATTTTAACAGGGATACCTACGAGCAGTACTTC	CASSQDFNRDTYEQYF
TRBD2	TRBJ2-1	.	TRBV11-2	TGTGCCAGCAGCTACGCCGGGACTACAAAGGGGAGCTCCTACAATGAGCAGTTCTTC	CASSYAGTTKGSSYNEQFF
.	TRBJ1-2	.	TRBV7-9	TGTGCCAGCAGCTCATTAAATGGCTACACCTTC	CASSSLNGYTF
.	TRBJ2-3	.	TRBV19	TGTGCCAGTAGTTCGGCAGGTGGAGGGACTACAGATACGCAGTATTTT	CASSSAGGGTTDTQYF
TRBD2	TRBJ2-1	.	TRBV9	TGTGCCAGCAGCGCGAAGCTAGCGGGAGGGCCACATGAGCAGTTCTTC	CASSAKLAGGPHEQFF
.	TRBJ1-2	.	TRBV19	TGTGCCAGTAGTACCCTCCAGGGAGTCTATGGCTACACCTTC	CASSTLQGVYGYTF
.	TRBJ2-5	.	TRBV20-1	TGCAGTGCTAAGAGTGAGACCCAGTACTTC	CSAKSETQYF
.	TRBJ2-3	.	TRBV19	TGTGCCAGTCGCGACGGGCTAGCCCCCGATACGCAGTATTTT	CASRDGLAPDTQYF
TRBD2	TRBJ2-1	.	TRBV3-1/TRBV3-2	TGTGCCAGCACTCATTCTAGCGGGGGGTACAATGAGCAGTTCTTC	CASTHSSGGYNEQFF
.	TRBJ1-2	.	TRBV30	TGTGCCTGGAGTCTTACAGGGAGATGGAATGGCTACACCTTC	CAWSLTGRWNGYTF
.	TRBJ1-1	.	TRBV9	TGTGCCAGCAGCTCTCAAGACACTGAAGCTTTCTTT	CASSSQDTEAFF
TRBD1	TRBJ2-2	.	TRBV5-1	TGCGCCAGCTCCGGGACAGCTAACACCGGGGAGCTGTTTTTT	CASSGTANTGELFF
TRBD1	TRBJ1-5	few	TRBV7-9	TGTGCCAGCAGTCTCGGGACAGGTAATCAGCCCCAGCATTTT	CASSLGTGNQPQHF
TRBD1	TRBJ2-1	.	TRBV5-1	TGCGCCAGCAACATACAGGGGGCTAGCTACAATGAGCAGTTCTTC	CASNIQGASYNEQFF
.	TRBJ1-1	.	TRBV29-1	TGCAGCGTTGAAGCTCGGGGGGTGACTGAAGCTTTCTTT	CSVEARGVTEAFF
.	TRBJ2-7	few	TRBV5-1	TGCGCCAGCAGCCCCTCGGGCTACGAGCAGTACTTC	CASSPSGYEQYF
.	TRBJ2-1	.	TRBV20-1	TGCAGTGTTCGCTCCTACAATGAGCAGTTCTTC	CSVRSYNEQFF
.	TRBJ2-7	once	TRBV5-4	TGTGCCAGCAGCTTAACGACAGGCATCTACGAGCAGTACTTC	CASSLTTGIYEQYF
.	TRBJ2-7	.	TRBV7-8	TGTGCCAGCAGCTTACCGAGGGTTGACGAGCAGTACTTC	CASSLPRVDEQYF
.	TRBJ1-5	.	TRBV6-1	TGTGCCAGCAGTGAAGAATGGACGGTGTCTCGGCCCCAGCATTTT	CASSEEWTVSRPQHF
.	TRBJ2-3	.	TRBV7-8	TGTGCCAGCAGCTTCTTCGAGGGAGCCGATACGCAGTATTTT	CASSFFEGADTQYF
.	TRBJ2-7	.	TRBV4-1	TGCGCCAGCAGCCTCGACAGGACTCACTACGAGCAGTACTTC	CASSLDRTHYEQYF
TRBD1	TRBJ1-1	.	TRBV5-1	TGCGCCAGCAGCTTGGCCAGGACAGGCAACTTTGAAGCTTTCTTT	CASSLARTGNFEAFF
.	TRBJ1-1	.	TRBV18	TGTGCCAGCTCTCCTACCACAGACGCTGAAGCTTTCTTT	CASSPTTDAEAFF
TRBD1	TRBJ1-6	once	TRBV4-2	TGTGCCAGCAGCCAAGGGCCTGAGGGGACAGGGGAGGGGTTTGGGTCACCCCTCCACTTT	CASSQGPEGTGEGFGSPLHF
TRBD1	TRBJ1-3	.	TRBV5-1	TGCGCCAGCAGCGAAGGACAGGACTCTGGAAACACCATATATTTT	CASSEGQDSGNTIYF
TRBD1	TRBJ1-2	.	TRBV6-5	TGTGCCAGCACCCCGATGAGGCAGGGGGGCTACGGCTACACCTTC	CASTPMRQGGYGYTF
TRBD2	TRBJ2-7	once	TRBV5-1	TGCGCCAGCAGCCGGGATCTCGGGAGGGGCGAGCAGTACTTC	CASSRDLGRGEQYF
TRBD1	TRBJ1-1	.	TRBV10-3	TGTGCCATCGGTACAGGGGACGGGAACACTGAAGCTTTCTTT	CAIGTGDGNTEAFF
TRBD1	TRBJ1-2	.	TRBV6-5	TGTGCCAGCAGAGAGGACAGGGTCGGCTATGGCTACACCTTC	CASREDRVGYGYTF
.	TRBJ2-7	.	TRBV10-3	TGTGCCATCAGTGATACGCAGGGAGAGCAGTACTTC	CAISDTQGEQYF
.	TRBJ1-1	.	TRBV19	TGTGCCAGCCTCGGGGGCCTCATGAACACTGAAGCTTTCTTT	CASLGGLMNTEAFF
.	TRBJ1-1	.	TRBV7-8	TGTGCCAGCAGCGCCTCCATGAACACTGAAGCTTTCTTT	CASSASMNTEAFF
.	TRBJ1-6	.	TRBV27	TGTGCCAGCAGTTCCAGGGATTCACCCCTCCACTTT	CASSSRDSPLHF
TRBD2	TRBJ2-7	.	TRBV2	TGTGCCAGCAGTTCTAGCGGTTCGTCCTACGAGCAGTACTTC	CASSSSGSSYEQYF
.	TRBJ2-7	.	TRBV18	TGTGCCAGCTCATCGGCGTACGAGCAGTACTTC	CASSSAYEQYF